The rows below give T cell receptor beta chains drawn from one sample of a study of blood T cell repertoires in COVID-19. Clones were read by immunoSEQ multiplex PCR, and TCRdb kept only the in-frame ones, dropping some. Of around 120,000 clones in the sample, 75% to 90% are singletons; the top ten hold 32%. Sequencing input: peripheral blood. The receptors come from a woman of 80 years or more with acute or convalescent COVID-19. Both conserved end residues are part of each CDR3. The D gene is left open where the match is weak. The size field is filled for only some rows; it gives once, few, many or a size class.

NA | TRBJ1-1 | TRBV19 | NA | TGTGCCAGTAGTATCGGACAGGAAGCTTTCTTT | CASSIGQEAFF
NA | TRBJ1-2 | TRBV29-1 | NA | TGCAGCGTTTGGGAACAGGACTATGGCTACACCTTC | CSVWEQDYGYTF
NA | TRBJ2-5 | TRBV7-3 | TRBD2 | TGTGCCAGCAGCCCCCGAGGAGACGGGGGGATGGAGACCCAGTACTTC | CASSPRGDGGMETQYF
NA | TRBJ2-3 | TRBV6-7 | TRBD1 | TGTGCCAGCAAGGGGACAGGGGGTGACGGTTGCACAGATACGCAGTATTTT | CASKGTGGDGCTDTQYF
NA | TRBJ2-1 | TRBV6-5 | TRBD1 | TGTGCCAGCAGACACGACAGGGATTACTACAATGAGCAGTTCTTC | CASRHDRDYYNEQFF
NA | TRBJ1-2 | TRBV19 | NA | TGTGCCAGTAGTATTAGGGGCCGGTACTATGGCTACACCTTC | CASSIRGRYYGYTF
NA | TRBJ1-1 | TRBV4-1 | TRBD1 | TGCGCCAGCAGCGAAAGACAGGGGTACACTGAAGCTTTCTTT | CASSERQGYTEAFF
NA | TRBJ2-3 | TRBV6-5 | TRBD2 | TGTGCCAGCAGAACTAGCGGGGGGGAGACAGATACGCAGTATTTT | CASRTSGGETDTQYF
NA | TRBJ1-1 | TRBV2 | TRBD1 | TGTGCCAGCAGTGGACAGGGAAACACTGAAGCTTTCTTT | CASSGQGNTEAFF
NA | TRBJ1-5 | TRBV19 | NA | TGTGCCAGTAGAACGTTGGGGGGAAGCAATCAGCCCCAGCATTTT | CASRTLGGSNQPQHF
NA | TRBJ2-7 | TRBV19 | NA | TGTGCCAGTAGTAGTCGGGAAGGGGGCGAGCAGTACTTC | CASSSREGGEQYF
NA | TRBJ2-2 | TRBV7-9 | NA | TGTGCCAGCACCCCTGCGGGGAACACCGGGGAGCTGTTTTTT | CASTPAGNTGELFF
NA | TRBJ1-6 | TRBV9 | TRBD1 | TGTGCCAGCAGCGTGGGCCCGGGACAGGGGAATTCACCCCTCCACTTT | CASSVGPGQGNSPLHF
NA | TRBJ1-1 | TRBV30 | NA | TGTGCCTGGAGTGTACTAGGGTCCACTGAAGCTTTCTTT | CAWSVLGSTEAFF
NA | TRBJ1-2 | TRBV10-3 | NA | TGTGCCATCAGTGAGTTCCAGCGACTGACTAACTATGGCTACACCTTC | CAISEFQRLTNYGYTF
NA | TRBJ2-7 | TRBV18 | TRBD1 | TGTGCCAGCTCACGGGGGACAGGGGGCGATACCGACGAGCAGTACTTC | CASSRGTGGDTDEQYF
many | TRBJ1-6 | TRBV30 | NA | TGTGCCTGGACTCGGTTGCAGGATAATTCACCCCTCCACTTT | CAWTRLQDNSPLHF
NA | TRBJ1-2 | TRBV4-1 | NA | TGCGCCAGCAGCCAAGGGACAGAGAAGGCTAACTATGGCTACACCTTC | CASSQGTEKANYGYTF
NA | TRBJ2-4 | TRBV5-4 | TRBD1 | TGTGCCAGCAGCTTGGTATCCTCGACAGGGGCGAAAAACATTCAGTACTTC | CASSLVSSTGAKNIQYF
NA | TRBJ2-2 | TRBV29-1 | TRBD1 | TGCAGCGTTGAGGGGACAGGGGGGACCGGGGAGCTGTTTTTT | CSVEGTGGTGELFF